These 15 T cell receptor beta chains were all obtained from the same sample, sequenced in a study of shared clonotypes between healthy human individuals. The data were produced by immunoSEQ multiplex PCR, yet TCRdb's version contains in-frame clones alone and is incomplete. The data show about 2,100,000 clones, about 92% seen once. Terminally differentiated effector memory CD45RA+ cells were left out of the naive CD8 fraction, which was CD45RO-negative and positively selected for CCR7. The sequenced material came from naive CD8+ T cells from PBMCs. These receptors originate from a man aged 18-30 years in good health. Some clones in this sample may be carry-over from other donors' samples.

The J gene is TRBJ2-2, the V gene TRBV27, with 13 bases aligning to TRBD2. Germline V gene data show CDR1 as MNHEY and CDR2 as SMNVEV (reference sequence). This CDR3 has 15 residues. Trimming took 5 bases from V and 7 from J; bases not matched to a gene: 4. The CDR3 loop is CASSRRLAGGGELFF. The CDR3 bases are TGTGCCAGCAGTCGGAGACTAGCGGGAGGCGGGGAGCTGTTTTTT.

The V call is TRBV2, the J call TRBJ1-2; D is ambiguous. Trimming shortened V by 0 bases and J by 8 bases, and 13 bases separated the two germline ends. The CDR3 loop spans 14 amino acids. From germline, CDR1 is SNHLY and CDR2 FYNNEI. CDR3 bases: TGTGCCAGCAGTGAAGCGCCGTCGGTGGAAGGCTACACCTTC. Translated: CASSEAPSVEGYTF.

J is TRBJ2-5 and V is TRBV7-2; 9 bases are a match to TRBD1. Germline V gene data show CDR1 as SGHTA and CDR2 as FQGNSA. J lost 4 bases, V lost 3 bases, and 9 bases had no gene match. The CDR3 is 16 residues long. In nucleotides, the CDR3 is TGTGCCAGCAGCTTGTGGGCACAGGGGGCAGGAGAGACCCAGTACTTC. It translates to CASSLWAQGAGETQYF.

This rearrangement joins TRBV19 to TRBJ2-3; 10 nucleotides agree with TRBD1. CDR1 is LNHDA, CDR2 SQIVND, per germline (reference sequence). J gave up 4 bases and V 5 bases, and 9 bases lay outside the gene matches. The CDR3 is made up of 16 amino acids. DNA for the CDR3: TGTGCCAGTAGTTCTCGGGACAGGGGTTGGGCAGATACGCAGTATTTT. This translates into CASSSRDRGWADTQYF. Combining the CDR3 with reference TRBV19 and TRBJ2-3 gives the whole variable domain DGGITQSPKYLFRKEGQNVTLSCEQNLNHDAMYWYRQDPGQGLRLIYYSQIVNDFQKGDIAEGYSVSREKKESFPLTVTSAQKNPTAFYLCASSSRDRGWADTQYFGPGTRLTVL.

The chain couples TRBV27 to TRBJ2-1; 7 bases are shared with TRBD1. The trim removed 3 bases at V and 8 bases at J, leaving 4 bases unmatched. Per the germline V gene, CDR1 is MNHEY and CDR2 is SMNVEV (reference sequence). The CDR3 consists of 13 residues. For the CDR3, the DNA is TGTGCCAGCAGTTTGGGACAGAAGTATGAGCAGTTCTTC. It codes for CASSLGQKYEQFF.

The chain links TRBV7-8 to TRBJ2-7, with 12 bases identical to TRBD2. V gave up 0 bases and J gave up 3 bases; unmatched junction bases: 9. Per the germline V gene, CDR1 is SGHVS and CDR2 is FQNEAQ. CDR3 size: 18 residues. CDR3 sequence reads: CASSLALAGGLTNYEQYF. The CDR3 DNA is TGTGCCAGCAGCTTAGCCCTAGCGGGAGGGTTAACAAACTACGAGCAGTACTTC.

This rearrangement joins TRBV4-1 to TRBJ2-1; TRBD2 agrees at 12 bases. J was trimmed by 8 bases and V by 0 bases; bases with no gene match: 23. The CDR3 is 22 residues long. Germline CDR1 MGHRA, CDR2 YSYEKL. CDR3 amino acids: CASSQDSPNRPTTSGSSHEQFF. The CDR3 nucleotides are TGCGCCAGCAGCCAAGATTCACCAAACCGGCCAACGACTAGCGGGAGCTCTCATGAGCAGTTCTTC.

The rearrangement uses TRBV6-5 and TRBJ1-2; 7 nucleotides align to TRBD1. The germline CDR1 and CDR2 sequences are MNHEY and SVGAGI. Trimming took 8 bases from V and 7 from J; bases not matched to a gene: 10. The CDR3 is 13 residues long. The CDR3 nucleotides are TGTGCCAGCGGAGGGGGCCAGCCCTTTGGCTACACCTTC. Residues: CASGGGQPFGYTF.

This rearrangement joins TRBV25-1 to TRBJ2-1, with 7 bases lining up with TRBD1. V shed 8 bases and J 4 bases; nucleotides not matched to a gene: 11. Germline loops: CDR1 MGHDK, CDR2 SYGVNS. The CDR3 spans 15 residues. Here the CDR3 reads CASAVTGQLYNEQFF. CDR3 DNA sequence: TGTGCCAGCGCAGTCACGGGACAGTTATACAATGAGCAGTTCTTC.

In this sample, this clone turned up once. This chain connects TRBV4-3 to TRBJ2-1; D is uncertain. Trimming removed 1 base from V and 4 bases from J, with 14 bases in between. Germline V CDR1 and CDR2: LGHNA, YSLEER. The CDR3 runs to 16 residues. CDR3 DNA sequence: TGCGCCAGCAGCCAAGTCCCCCCGCAGGAGTACAATGAGCAGTTCTTC. It encodes CASSQVPPQEYNEQFF.

The chain links TRBV5-6 to TRBJ2-7; D remains unclear. This CDR3 spans 14 amino acids. CDR1 SGHDT and CDR2 YYEEEE come from the germline V gene. V was pared by 4 bases and J by 4 bases, with 15 bases between. CDR3 loop: CASSTDLEQYEQYF. CDR3 DNA sequence: TGTGCCAGCAGCACAGACTTAGAACAATACGAGCAGTACTTC.

This chain joins TRBV4-2 and TRBJ1-2; 8 bases match TRBD1. Germline V gene lookup returns CDR1 LGHNA and CDR2 YNFKEQ. V gave up 4 bases and J gave up 6 bases; unmatched junction bases: 7. The CDR3 has 14 residues. The CDR3 coding sequence is TGTGCCAGCAGCCCCCGGGACAGGCGACATGGCTACACCTTC. Its translation is CASSPRDRRHGYTF.

The rearrangement links TRBV7-9 to TRBJ2-3; 7 nucleotides line up with TRBD1. Germline trimming cut 3 bases from V and 4 bases from J; bases unmatched to any gene: 4. From germline, CDR1 is SEHNR and CDR2 FQNEAQ (reference sequence). CDR3 length: 14 residues. Written as DNA, the CDR3 is TGTGCCAGCAGCTTTCGACAGGGCCCAGATACGCAGTATTTT. Its translation: CASSFRQGPDTQYF.

This sequence joins TRBV4-1 and TRBJ2-5; TRBD2 aligns across 7 bases. Near its end, the DNA agrees better with TRBJ2-7, so the J call may be wrong. There are 16 residues in the CDR3. Germline CDR1 MGHRA, CDR2 YSYEKL. DNA for the CDR3: TGCGCCAGCAGCCAAGAATCTAGCGGCCTCTCCTACGAGCAGTACTTC. This gives the protein CASSQESSGLSYEQYF.

This clone was observed a single time. This chain connects TRBV6-5 to TRBJ2-7; a possible D gene is TRBD1 (6 bases). Trimming pared 2 bases from V and 2 bases from J, leaving 10 bases between. The CDR3 has 14 amino acids. Germline-derived CDR1 and CDR2 are MNHEY and SVGAGI. In DNA form, the CDR3 reads TGTGCCAGCAGTTACCTACAGGGAACCTACGAGCAGTACTTC. Translated, it gives CASSYLQGTYEQYF.